The T cell receptor (beta chain) under discussion was sequenced for a study of chemoradiotherapy in HPV16-positive cancers. Notes on the study in general: In HPV16-positive patients, HPV-responsive T-cell expansion tracked better recurrence-free survival. Non-HPV-specific T cells did not expand in tumors during treatment, whereas candidate HPV-specific clones and E7-related motifs did.

For this clone: Its target is not known.

Sequenced by immunoSEQ multiplex PCR; TCRdb stores in-frame clones only, minus some. Found here are about 5,300 clones, around nine tenths of them singletons; the top ten hold 1.5% to 2%. The V and J ends lost 2 bases and 2 bases, in that order; junction bases with no gene match: 5. This CDR3 contains 17 residues. Germline V gene lookup returns CDR1 SGHRS and CDR2 YFSETQ. The chain is built from TRBV5-1 and TRBJ2-2; 11 bases align to TRBD2. The clonotype was recovered from a human donor with HPV-associated anogenital cancer. Specimen: blood, collected from a patient who underwent chemoradiotherapy. CDR3 coding DNA: TGCGCCAGCAGCTTCACCGGGACTAGCGGAAACACCGGGGAGCTGTTTTTT. Translated: CASSFTGTSGNTGELFF.